This TCR beta chain came from a study of blood T cell dynamics during melanoma immunotherapy. Study-level points and caveats: Clones driving repertoire changes may be melanoma-specific or general immune activation.

Time point defined: week 3, after first cycle of checkpoint inhibitor. CDR1 and CDR2 from the germline V gene are SGDLS and YYNGEE. The CDR3 spans 13 residues. V lost 6 bases to trimming and J lost 5 bases, with 15 bases between them. In the case of this clone: Antigen unknown.

Each bulk PBMC sample had 300 to 400 ng DNA loaded. The data were produced by immunoSEQ multiplex PCR, yet TCRdb's version contains in-frame clones alone and is incomplete. This sample has 9,500 to 15,000 clones; roughly 88% occur once, and the top ten carry approximately 4.1%. The TCR sequence derives from a human donor with melanoma. The sequences come from blood, collected from a patient treated with checkpoint blockade. The rearrangement joins TRBV9 to TRBJ2-7; maybe TRBD1 (6 bases). The CDR3 sequence: CASNRQAQDEQYF. In DNA, the CDR3 is TGTGCCAGCAACAGACAGGCCCAGGACGAGCAGTACTTC. The complete variable domain, with remaining parts taken from reference TRBV9 and TRBJ2-7, reads DSGVTQTPKHLITATGQRVTLRCSPRSGDLSVYWYQQSLDQGLQFLIQYYNGEERAKGNILERFSAQQFPDLHSELNLSSLELGDSALYFCASNRQAQDEQYFGPGTRLTVT.